The clone carrying this T cell receptor (beta chain) occurred many times. The antigen is undetermined. The CDR3 runs to 15 residues. The V gene end was trimmed by 5 bases and the J gene end by 0 bases; junction bases not matched to a gene: 5. CDR1 and CDR2 from the germline V gene are SGHTA and FQGNSA. The entry originates in a study of T-cell reconstitution after alpha-beta-depleted transplantation in children. Study-level points and caveats: Where some patients showed high TCRbeta diversity at day 60, it came from recipient T cells and thymic progenitors that had survived.

The authors prepared the TCRbeta library with unique molecular identifiers. TCRdb re-called the PCR reads through MiXCR, storing one row per CDR3 protein. The repertoire holds hundreds of thousands of distinct CDR3 sequences, with under 14% as singletons. This sequence joins TRBV7-2 and TRBJ2-5; 8 bases map to TRBD1. The sample was peripheral blood, taken 180 days after TCRalphabeta/CD19-depleted stem cell transplant. This clonotype was sampled from a male patient aged 2-10 years who had a stem cell transplant for chronic granulomatous disease, so the T cells may come from the graft donor. This CDR3 is CASSPRGLDQETQYF. The DNA for the CDR3 is TGTGCCAGCAGCCCCAGGGGGCTTGACCAAGAGACCCAGTACTTC.